This TCR beta chain was documented in a study of blood T cell repertoires in COVID-19. Overall study: Samples taken during acute and convalescent COVID-19 were collected in the United States, Italy and Spain.

How the authors handled the data: Researchers report that nucleated cell counts were estimated from reference gene primer amplification. The assay was immunoSEQ multiplex PCR, and TCRdb's table has in-frame clones only and misses some. V and J calls and clone size are as listed in that table; D and trimming were resolved from the DNA. The sample has roughly 69,000 clones; roughly 90% are singletons. The CDR3 consists of 12 residues. Germline V gene lookup returns CDR1 SGHNT and CDR2 YYREEE (reference sequence). V was trimmed by 4 bases and J by 2 bases, leaving 6 bases between them. The TCR comes from a man in his fifties or sixties with active COVID-19. The rearrangement joins TRBV5-4 to TRBJ2-5, with D tentatively TRBD2 (5 bases). Sample: peripheral blood. The CDR3 DNA reads TGTGCCAGCAGCCGGGGACAAGAGACCCAGTACTTC. Protein: CASSRGQETQYF.